The next 20 T cell receptor beta chains were all read from a single sample in a study of blood T cell repertoires in COVID-19. Data came from immunoSEQ multiplex PCR; TCRdb stores just in-frame clones and leaves some out. The sample yields approximately 160,000 clones, around 84% seen once. Material for sequencing was PBMCs or T cells enriched from blood (not recorded which). The receptor source for this set is a woman between 45 and 60 years old who had recovered from COVID-19.

The rearrangement joins TRBV18 to TRBJ1-2; D is undetermined. Germline V gene lookup returns CDR1 KGHSH and CDR2 LQKENI. Trimming took off 2 bases at V and 5 bases at J, with 9 bases between the two ends. The CDR3 is 13 amino acids. The CDR3, as DNA: TGTGCCAGCTCACCAGAGACTGATTATGGCTACACCTTC. This codes for CASSPETDYGYTF.

This chain joins TRBV15 and TRBJ1-6; D might be TRBD1 (6 bases). This CDR3 is built from 15 residues. The V gene's germline CDR1 is LNHNV and CDR2 YYDKDF (reference sequence). V lost 0 bases to trimming and J lost 7 bases, with 10 bases between them. The DNA of the CDR3 is TGTGCCACCAGCAGAGATGGCGACAGGAATTCACCCCTCCACTTT. This sequence encodes CATSRDGDRNSPLHF. The variable domain in full, with the rest retrieved from reference TRBV15 and TRBJ1-6, is DAMVIQNPRYQVTQFGKPVTLSCSQTLNHNVMYWYQQKSSQAPKLLFHYYDKDFNNEADTPDNFQSRRPNTSFCFLDIRSPGLGDTAMYLCATSRDGDRNSPLHFGNGTRLTVT.

The rearrangement uses TRBV15 and TRBJ1-6; D unclear. CDR3 length equals 14 residues. V was clipped by 0 bases and J by 7 bases, with 7 bases between them. Germline lookup yields CDR1 LNHNV and CDR2 YYDKDF (reference sequence). The chain's CDR3 is CATSRDLENSPLHF. The DNA for the CDR3 is TGTGCCACCAGCAGAGATCTGGAGAATTCACCCCTCCACTTT.

The J gene is TRBJ2-5, the V gene TRBV27; 15 nucleotides align to TRBD2. The CDR3 has 17 residues. In germline, CDR1 is MNHEY, CDR2 SMNVEV (reference sequence). V shed 6 bases and J 4 bases; nucleotides not matched to a gene: 9. The CDR3 DNA is TGTGCCAGCAGCCGGACTAGCGGGAGGGCCGTGGGAGAGACCCAGTACTTC. Amino acids: CASSRTSGRAVGETQYF.

The chain employs TRBV3-1 (or the pseudogene TRBV3-2) and TRBJ2-3; D remains ambiguous. The length of the CDR3 is 14 residues. CDR1 and CDR2 (germline): LGHDT, YNNKEL (reference sequence). The V and J ends lost 0 bases and 3 bases respectively, with 7 bases between them. CDR3: CASSQDTWTDTQYF. The CDR3 DNA sequence: TGTGCCAGCAGCCAAGACACATGGACAGATACGCAGTATTTT.

This clone is a singleton in its sample. The chain joins TRBV5-5 to TRBJ2-2; 14 nucleotides agree with TRBD2. Germline CDR1 SGHKS, CDR2 YYEKEE (reference sequence). Unmatched junction bases numbered 7, after V lost 4 bases and J lost 5 bases. This CDR3 is 17 amino acids long. The CDR3 DNA reads as TGTGCCAGCAGCCGGGGACTAGCGGGAGTTTGGACCGGGGAGCTGTTTTTT. Translating gives CASSRGLAGVWTGELFF.

This clone was detected only once. The chain links TRBV3-1 (or the pseudogene TRBV3-2) to TRBJ2-1, with 14 bases aligning to TRBD2. CDR1 and CDR2 (germline): LGHDT, YNNKEL (reference sequence). Germline trimming cut 1 base from V and 0 bases from J; bases unmatched to any gene: 5. CDR3 length: 19 amino acids. The CDR3 DNA reads as TGTGCCAGCAGCCAAGGGACTAGCGGGAGGCCGAGCTCCTACAATGAGCAGTTCTTC. It is translated as CASSQGTSGRPSSYNEQFF.

This chain links TRBV9 with TRBJ2-1, with D tentatively TRBD1 (6 bases). The CDR3 length is 14 residues. CDR1 is SGDLS and CDR2 is YYNGEE in the germline V gene. The V end was cut by 0 bases, the J end by 7 bases, with 11 bases between. CDR3 in DNA: TGTGCCAGCAGCGTAGCTGGGGGCCTAAATGAGCAGTTCTTC. It codes for CASSVAGGLNEQFF. Full variable domain (outside the CDR3, taken from reference TRBV9 and TRBJ2-1): DSGVTQTPKHLITATGQRVTLRCSPRSGDLSVYWYQQSLDQGLQFLIQYYNGEERAKGNILERFSAQQFPDLHSELNLSSLELGDSALYFCASSVAGGLNEQFFGPGTRLTVL.

J is TRBJ2-1 and V is TRBV12-5; TRBD2 is a possible D gene (5 bases). V was shortened by 0 bases and J by 11 bases, with 11 bases between the two germline ends. This CDR3 is 13 amino acids long. Germline assignment: CDR1 LGHNT and CDR2 FRNRAP. CDR3 sequence: CASGLVPPGKQFF. CDR3 coding DNA: TGTGCTAGTGGTTTGGTACCCCCCGGGAAGCAGTTCTTC.

In regard to this clone: One end of the junction fails to match germline, which may point to a read error. This sequence joins TRBV2 and TRBJ2-5; 7 bases fit TRBD1. Germline CDR1 is SNHLY and CDR2 is FYNNEI. The CDR3 loop spans 16 amino acids. The CDR3 nucleotides are TGTGCCAGCAGCGAAGGGGGCGCTGGCCCCCAAGAGACCCAGTACTTC. Translating it yields CASSEGGAGPQETQYF.

This chain uses TRBV3-1 (or the pseudogene TRBV3-2) with TRBJ2-7, with D perhaps TRBD1 (6 bases). V lost 4 bases and J 2 bases, leaving 12 bases between the germline ends. Germline assignment: CDR1 LGHDT and CDR2 YNNKEL (reference sequence). The CDR3 has 14 residues. The CDR3, as DNA: TGTGCCAGCAGCCTAGGACAGAGAGCCTACGAGCAGTACTTC. Its protein is CASSLGQRAYEQYF.

The V and J genes are TRBV2 and TRBJ1-3; a possible D gene is TRBD1 (5 bases). Looked up from germline, CDR1 is SNHLY and CDR2 is FYNNEI. There are 15 residues in the CDR3. V lost 7 bases to trimming and J lost 0 bases, with 13 bases between them. Written as DNA, the CDR3 is TGTGCCAGCAAACGACTGGACAACTCTGGAAACACCATATATTTT. It translates to CASKRLDNSGNTIYF. Together with reference TRBV2 and TRBJ1-3, the CDR3 gives the full variable domain: EPEVTQTPSHQVTQMGQEVILRCVPISNHLYFYWYRQILGQKVEFLVSFYNNEISEKSEIFDDQFSVERPDGSNFTLKIRSTKLEDSAMYFCASKRLDNSGNTIYFGEGSWLTVV.

This clone was seen only once. The chain employs TRBV5-1 and TRBJ2-2; 12 bases line up with TRBD2. The CDR3 loop spans 19 amino acids. V shed 2 bases and J 0 bases; nucleotides not matched to a gene: 8. Germline-derived CDR1 and CDR2 are SGHRS and YFSETQ. The CDR3: CASSFSPLAGGPNTGELFF. CDR3 DNA sequence: TGCGCCAGCAGCTTCTCCCCTCTAGCGGGGGGGCCGAACACCGGGGAGCTGTTTTTT.

The CDR3 loop is CASSPRGGLAGLYNEQFF. As DNA, the CDR3 is TGTGCCAGCAGCCCCCGGGGAGGCCTAGCGGGTCTATACAATGAGCAGTTCTTC. The rearrangement joins TRBV7-2 to TRBJ2-1; 8 bases map to TRBD2. CDR3 length: 18 amino acids. Losses at the gene ends were 5 bases for V and 4 bases for J; bases not matched to a gene: 16. From germline, CDR1 is SGHTA and CDR2 FQGNSA.

In nucleotides, the CDR3 is TGCAGCGTTGTCACAGACAAAGAGACCCAGTACTTC. Its translation: CSVVTDKETQYF. The chain has TRBV29-1 and TRBJ2-5; D not certain. The ends were cut back, 4 bases at V and 3 bases at J, with 9 bases in the middle. Germline CDR1 reads SQVTM; CDR2 reads ANQGSEA. The CDR3 is 12 amino acids.

The chain joins TRBV4-1 to TRBJ1-5; TRBD1 aligns across 8 bases. This CDR3 spans 16 amino acids. Unmatched junction bases numbered 5, after V lost 0 bases and J lost 4 bases. The germline V gene has CDR1 MGHRA and CDR2 YSYEKL. Here the CDR3 DNA reads TGCGCCAGCAGCCAAGATCCGGGACAGGTGAATCAGCCCCAGCATTTT. Its translation is CASSQDPGQVNQPQHF.

This clone was seen a single time. This chain links TRBV7-3 with TRBJ1-1; no firm D call. CDR1 and CDR2 (germline): SGHTA, FQGTGA. V lost 4 bases, J lost 1 base, and 10 bases lay in between. The CDR3 is 14 amino acids. The CDR3 protein is CASSSGLSNTEAFF. The CDR3 coding sequence is TGTGCCAGCAGCTCCGGACTTTCGAACACTGAAGCTTTCTTT.

This clone occurred a few times. The rearrangement links TRBV6-6 to TRBJ2-7; D gene ambiguous. The V end was cut by 10 bases, the J end by 2 bases, with 21 bases between. This CDR3 has 15 amino acids. The germline V gene encodes CDR1 MNHNY and CDR2 SVGAGI (reference sequence). CDR3 sequence: CATNTRSDTAYEQYF. The DNA for the CDR3 is TGTGCCACCAATACCAGATCTGACACTGCCTACGAGCAGTACTTC.

This rearrangement joins TRBV4-3 to TRBJ2-5; 8 nucleotides line up with TRBD2. V lost 1 base, J lost 3 bases, and 4 bases stayed unmatched. Germline CDR1 LGHNA, CDR2 YSLEER. The CDR3 loop spans 15 amino acids. The DNA of the CDR3 is TGCGCCAGCAGCCAAGTATACGGGGGGGAAGAGACCCAGTACTTC. Amino acids: CASSQVYGGEETQYF.

The J gene is TRBJ1-1, the V gene TRBV28, with 9 bases aligning to TRBD1. CDR1 MDHEN and CDR2 SYDVKM come from the germline V gene. CDR3 length equals 14 residues. V was pared by 4 bases and J by 10 bases, with 10 bases of the junction left unmatched. Here the CDR3 DNA reads TGTGCCAGCAGTTCACAGGGGGCTGTGGCTCGAGCTTTCTTT. Translating gives CASSSQGAVARAFF.